Below, 11 T cell receptor beta chains from the same sample are listed, as sequenced in a study of blood T cell repertoires in COVID-19 (TCRdb year 2020). The library came from the immunoSEQ multiplex PCR assay. The table was pulled from immuneACCESS by TCRdb, which kept in-frame rearrangements only. Such tables lose some clones; where checked, under half of the loss comes from unresolved V genes, and the rest has no known cause. Recorded for this sample are hundreds of thousands of clones; approximately 89% of them occurred a single time. Roughly 0.84% of the sample lies in the top ten. Sequencing was carried out using peripheral blood. Receptors were obtained from a man between 18 and 35 years old with COVID-19, enrolled during active disease.

The chain combines TRBV5-4 with TRBJ1-2; perhaps TRBD1 as D (5 bases). The CDR3 has 16 residues. Per the germline V gene, CDR1 is SGHNT and CDR2 is YYREEE (reference sequence). The ends were cut back, 4 bases at V and 3 bases at J, with 19 bases in the middle. CDR3 sequence reads: CASSPRFDSQHYGYTF. The CDR3 DNA follows: TGTGCCAGCAGCCCGCGTTTCGACAGCCAACACTATGGCTACACCTTC.

The chain employs TRBV5-1 and TRBJ2-5; the match to TRBD1 covers 9 bases. CDR1 and CDR2 from the germline V gene are SGHRS and YFSETQ. The CDR3 is 14 residues long. Unmatched junction bases numbered 4, after V lost 5 bases and J lost 2 bases. CDR3 region: CASRWGQGQETQYF. CDR3 bases: TGCGCCAGCAGGTGGGGACAGGGACAAGAGACCCAGTACTTC.

J is TRBJ1-3 and V is TRBV28; D is undetermined. In germline, CDR1 is MDHEN, CDR2 SYDVKM. The ends were cut back, 6 bases at V and 0 bases at J, with 9 bases in the middle. This CDR3 is 14 amino acids long. This chain's CDR3 is CASREGFSGNTIYF. The CDR3 region has the DNA TGTGCCAGCAGGGAGGGTTTCTCTGGAAACACCATATATTTT.

The chain uses TRBV7-9 and TRBJ2-1, with 9 bases that match TRBD2. Trimming cost V 5 bases and J 7 bases; bases outside gene matches: 9. There are 15 residues in the CDR3. Germline lookup yields CDR1 SEHNR and CDR2 FQNEAQ (reference sequence). DNA for the CDR3: TGTGCCAGCAGCCCGAATAGCGGGAGTTGGAATGAGCAGTTCTTC. Protein product: CASSPNSGSWNEQFF.

The rearrangement links TRBV11-3 to TRBJ1-1; 8 bases are a match to TRBD1. The CDR3 length is 14 residues. Germline lookup yields CDR1 SGHNT and CDR2 YENEEA. V trimming: 4 bases; J trimming: 4 bases; junction bases outside the gene matches: 5. In nucleotides, the CDR3 is TGTGCCAGCAGCTCCAGGGGGCAGGGCACTGAAGCTTTCTTT. Protein: CASSSRGQGTEAFF.

The V gene is TRBV5-4, the J gene TRBJ2-3; D is perhaps TRBD2 (6 bases). In germline, CDR1 is SGHNT, CDR2 YYREEE (reference sequence). Trimming cost V 1 base and J 7 bases, with 10 bases left between them. The CDR3 is 13 amino acids. The CDR3 loop reads CASSLWEVHTQYF. Here the CDR3 DNA reads TGTGCCAGCAGCTTGTGGGAGGTCCATACGCAGTATTTT.

The chain couples TRBV10-1 to TRBJ2-5; 9 bases line up with TRBD2. CDR3 length: 14 residues. The V segment lost 5 bases and the J segment 2 bases; nucleotides outside the gene matches: 3. Germline lookup yields CDR1 WNHNN and CDR2 SYGVQD (reference sequence). The CDR3 nucleotides are TGCGCCAGCAGTTCTGCGGGGGGGCAAGAGACCCAGTACTTC. Amino acid sequence: CASSSAGGQETQYF.

The chain has TRBV5-8 and TRBJ1-4, with TRBD1 matching over 7 bases. CDR3 length equals 14 residues. The germline gives CDR1 SGHTS, CDR2 YDEGEE. V shed 1 base, J shed 7 bases, and the junction held 4 bases outside the gene matches. The DNA for the CDR3 is TGTGCCAGCAGCTTGAGACAGGGAGGTGAAAAACTGTTTTTT. It is translated as CASSLRQGGEKLFF.

The V gene is TRBV6-6, the J gene TRBJ1-2, with TRBD1 matching over 7 bases. This CDR3 spans 13 amino acids. Germline V CDR1 and CDR2: MNHNY, SVGAGI (reference sequence). J lost 7 bases, V lost 8 bases, and 10 bases had no gene match. The CDR3 DNA sequence: TGTGCCAGCTTGAGAGGGGGCGATCTTGGCTACACCTTC. Protein sequence: CASLRGGDLGYTF.

J is TRBJ2-5 and V is TRBV5-6, with a tentative D call TRBD2 (5 bases). There are 13 residues in the CDR3. Germline CDR1 and CDR2: SGHDT and YYEEEE. V lost 5 bases and J lost 3, with 11 bases in between. CDR3 region: CASRGRGKETQYF. The CDR3 DNA follows: TGTGCCAGCAGGGGGAGAGGGAAAGAGACCCAGTACTTC.

V usage is TRBV7-9 and J usage is TRBJ2-2; 8 nucleotides agree with TRBD1. This CDR3 spans 17 amino acids. With 5 bases clipped from V and 4 bases from J, the junction kept 12 bases outside the gene matches. CDR1 is SEHNR, CDR2 FQNEAQ, per germline (reference sequence). CDR3: CASSAWPGGFGTGELFF. The CDR3 bases are TGTGCCAGCAGCGCATGGCCAGGGGGCTTTGGCACCGGGGAGCTGTTTTTT.